The 5 T cell receptor beta chains below all came from one sample that was sequenced in a study of blood T cell repertoires in COVID-19. Produced via immunoSEQ multiplex PCR; TCRdb's table is partial and in-frame only. The data hold about 310,000 clones, with nearly 90% observed a single time. The specimen sequenced was PBMCs or T cells enriched from blood (not recorded which). Source of these receptors: a woman aged 18-29 years with acute COVID-19.

This clone showed up just a few times. This chain uses TRBV7-2 with TRBJ2-1; 8 bases align to TRBD1. V lost 3 bases to trimming and J lost 9 bases; unmatched junction nucleotides: 7. This CDR3 is 14 amino acids long. Germline CDR1 is SGHTA and CDR2 is FQGNSA. The CDR3 loop reads CASSFPHTGGEQFF. CDR3 in DNA: TGTGCCAGCAGCTTTCCTCATACAGGGGGTGAGCAGTTCTTC. Complete variable domain (other parts from reference TRBV7-2 and TRBJ2-1): GAGVSQSPSNKVTEKGKDVELRCDPISGHTALYWYRQSLGQGLEFLIYFQGNSAPDKSGLPSDRFSAERTGGSVSTLTIQRTQQEDSAVYLCASSFPHTGGEQFFGPGTRLTVL.

The rearrangement links TRBV28 to TRBJ2-3, with D unclear. V gave up 1 base and J gave up 2 bases, with 7 bases separating them. The CDR3 consists of 14 residues. CDR1 is MDHEN and CDR2 is SYDVKM in the germline V gene. The CDR3 coding sequence is TGTGCCAGCAGTTTATATTCACTCACAGATACGCAGTATTTT. It specifies CASSLYSLTDTQYF.

The J gene is TRBJ2-3, the V gene TRBV7-2; no firm D call. The CDR3 consists of 11 residues. V was cut by 5 bases and J by 5 bases, with 5 bases left in between. In germline, CDR1 is SGHTA, CDR2 FQGNSA. This CDR3 is CASSTGDTQYF. The CDR3 DNA sequence: TGTGCCAGCAGCACTGGAGATACGCAGTATTTT.

V is TRBV19 and J is TRBJ2-3; maybe TRBD2 (5 bases). The V gene lost 1 base and the J gene lost 3 bases, with 11 bases spanning the gap. The CDR3 is 15 amino acids. Germline V gene lookup returns CDR1 LNHDA and CDR2 SQIVND (reference sequence). CDR3 in amino acids: CASSIGELLTDTQYF. For the CDR3, the DNA is TGTGCCAGTAGTATAGGGGAGCTGCTTACAGATACGCAGTATTTT. Full variable domain (remainder filled in from reference TRBV19 and TRBJ2-3): DGGITQSPKYLFRKEGQNVTLSCEQNLNHDAMYWYRQDPGQGLRLIYYSQIVNDFQKGDIAEGYSVSREKKESFPLTVTSAQKNPTAFYLCASSIGELLTDTQYFGPGTRLTVL.

V usage is TRBV27 and J usage is TRBJ1-2; TRBD1 matches at 7 bases. The CDR3 is 14 residues long. J gave up 4 bases and V 6 bases, and 8 bases lay outside the gene matches. Germline-derived CDR1 and CDR2 are MNHEY and SMNVEV (reference sequence). The CDR3 is CASSTGDGSYGYTF. The CDR3 DNA follows: TGTGCCAGCAGCACAGGGGATGGCTCCTATGGCTACACCTTC.